Following are 19 T cell receptor beta chains from one sample sequenced in a study of immune heterogeneity within non-small cell lung tumors. Each sample used 600 to 700 ng of genomic DNA from bulk tumor tissue. Taken during surgery, several biopsies per primary tumor were spaced as far apart as possible within the tumor mass. Patients with untreated, newly diagnosed non-small cell lung cancer underwent curative surgery. For the TCR beta CDR3, multiplex PCR with 32 V and 13 J primers performed the amplification. TCRdb used MiXCR to reprocess the multiplex PCR reads, holding one entry per CDR3 protein. The table has about 2,000 distinct CDR3 sequences, 20% to 30% seen once. The sequenced sample consisted of lung tumor tissue. These receptors came from a woman aged 55-70 years with non-small cell lung cancer.

The chain links TRBV12-3 or TRBV12-4 to TRBJ2-1; D gene unclear. Between the trimmed V and J ends, which lost 3 bases and 1 base, there was a span of 13 bases. This CDR3 has 16 amino acids. The CDR3 protein is CASSLGPPGSYNEQFF. The CDR3 DNA follows: TGTGCCAGCAGTTTGGGCCCACCGGGTTCCTACAATGAGCAGTTCTTC.

The chain combines TRBV5-1 with TRBJ2-5, with D maybe TRBD2 (5 bases). Trimming took 2 bases from V and 5 from J, leaving 13 bases between them. CDR3 length: 14 amino acids. Germline V gene sequence: CDR1 SGHRS, CDR2 YFSETQ. The CDR3 sequence is CASSLEGSRETQYF. The CDR3 region has the DNA TGCGCCAGCAGCTTAGAGGGATCCCGGGAGACCCAGTACTTC.

V gene TRBV2 combines with J gene TRBJ2-5, with a weak D call TRBD1 (5 bases). V lost 6 bases to trimming and J lost 5 bases, with 16 bases between them. CDR1 and CDR2 from the germline V gene are SNHLY and FYNNEI. The CDR3 extends over 14 amino acids. The CDR3 DNA follows: TGTGCCAGCAGCCACAGCGTCTCAGGGGAGACCCAGTACTTC. It encodes CASSHSVSGETQYF.

By share of the sample, this clonotype is medium-sized. The chain combines TRBV12-5 with TRBJ2-1, with 9 bases identical to TRBD2. With 0 bases clipped from V and 3 bases from J, the junction kept 9 bases outside the gene matches. CDR1 LGHNT and CDR2 FRNRAP come from the germline V gene. This CDR3 is built from 18 residues. As DNA, the CDR3 is TGTGCTAGTGGTTTGGTTACTAGTAGCGGGAGTGGCTACAATGAGCAGTTCTTC. As protein: CASGLVTSSGSGYNEQFF.

The J gene is TRBJ2-3, the V gene TRBV5-6, with 10 nucleotides matching TRBD2. Germline CDR1 SGHDT, CDR2 YYEEEE. The CDR3 has 17 amino acids. The ends lost 3 bases at V and 7 bases at J; junction bases unmatched: 14. CDR3 DNA: TGTGCCAGCAGCTCCCAGAGGGCTAGCGGGAGTTTTAATACGCAGTATTTT. Protein product: CASSSQRASGSFNTQYF.

The genes are TRBV7-9 and TRBJ2-2; no clear D. The CDR3 loop spans 16 amino acids. Germline V gene data show CDR1 as SEHNR and CDR2 as FQNEAQ (reference sequence). V shed 5 bases and J shed 2 bases, with 15 bases lying between them. CDR3 coding DNA: TGTGCCAGCAGCCACCTTAGCAGAAAAAACACCGGGGAGCTGTTTTTT. Protein: CASSHLSRKNTGELFF.

This clonotype was counted only a few times. The rearrangement joins TRBV29-1 to TRBJ1-4, with TRBD1 as a possible D gene (5 bases). CDR3 length equals 11 residues. V was pared by 6 bases and J by 8 bases, with 10 bases between. Germline-derived CDR1 and CDR2 are SQVTM and ANQGSEA. The CDR3 here is CSVDSGEKLFF. CDR3 in DNA: TGCAGCGTAGACAGTGGGGAAAAACTGTTTTTT.

The rearrangement joins TRBV20-1 to TRBJ2-3; 7 nucleotides agree with TRBD1. There are 17 residues in the CDR3. Germline V CDR1 and CDR2: DFQATT, SNEGSKA (reference sequence). After removal of 5 bases from V and 3 bases from J, the junction contained 17 bases not matched to a gene. As DNA, the CDR3 is TGCAGTGCTCCCCCTTGGAACAGGGGAGCTTTAACAGATACGCAGTATTTT. It codes for CSAPPWNRGALTDTQYF.

In its sample, this clonotype is large. The chain employs TRBV28 and TRBJ1-5; the D gene is possibly TRBD1 (5 bases). The germline V gene encodes CDR1 MDHEN and CDR2 SYDVKM. CDR3 size: 16 residues. V was trimmed by 2 bases and J by 6 bases, leaving 17 bases between them. CDR3 loop: CASSLLLPGGGQPQHF. CDR3 DNA: TGTGCCAGCAGTTTACTCCTCCCCGGGGGGGGTCAGCCCCAGCATTTT.

Turning to this clonotype: A read error is possible here, since a much larger clone lies one base away. Lacking the conserved final phenylalanine or tryptophan, this CDR3 likely reflects a read error. The chain joins TRBV18 to TRBJ1-5; D is undetermined. The germline CDR1 and CDR2 sequences are KGHSH and LQKENI. The V and J ends lost 6 bases and 7 bases respectively, with 10 bases between them. CDR3 length: 12 amino acids. The CDR3 region has the DNA TGTGCCAGCTCGGAGCGCTCCCAGCCCCAGCATCTT. Encoded protein: CASSERSQPQHL.

This clonotype is medium-sized by share. The V and J genes are TRBV6-1 and TRBJ2-7, with no clear D. This CDR3 has 14 amino acids. Germline V lookup: CDR1 MNHNS, CDR2 SASEGT. V was trimmed by 0 bases and J by 3 bases, leaving 9 bases between them. CDR3 DNA sequence: TGTGCCAGCAGTGAAGCGCACGGCCGCTACGAGCAGTACTTC. It yields the protein CASSEAHGRYEQYF.

This clonotype was detected only once. V and J are TRBV3-1 and TRBJ1-1; D uncertain. V lost 1 base to trimming and J lost 6 bases, with 9 bases between them. CDR1 and CDR2 (germline): LGHDT, YNNKEL (reference sequence). CDR3 length equals 13 residues. CDR3 protein: CASSQALFAEAFF. The CDR3 bases are TGTGCCAGCAGCCAAGCTCTCTTCGCTGAAGCTTTCTTT.

J is TRBJ2-3 and V is TRBV28; no reliable D call. Trimming left V 6 bases short and J 4 bases short, with 11 bases between. Germline V gene lookup returns CDR1 MDHEN and CDR2 SYDVKM. This CDR3 has 13 residues. The CDR3 DNA reads TGTGCCAGCAGCTTAATCCAGCCAGATACGCAGTATTTT. This gives the protein CASSLIQPDTQYF.

This clonotype was found once. This chain joins TRBV24-1 and TRBJ2-7, with 8 bases aligning to TRBD2. The CDR3 loop spans 13 amino acids. V shed 3 bases, J shed 5 bases, and the junction held 2 bases outside the gene matches. Germline CDR1 reads KGHDR; CDR2 reads SFDVKD. The CDR3 sequence is CATSDGTRDEQYF. The CDR3 nucleotides are TGTGCCACCAGTGATGGGACTAGGGACGAGCAGTACTTC.

V usage is TRBV2 and J usage is TRBJ2-2; no reliable D call. Germline CDR1 is SNHLY and CDR2 is FYNNEI. The CDR3 contains 14 residues. V dropped 6 bases and J dropped 1 base, with 9 bases sitting between them. CDR3 DNA: TGTGCCAGCAGGCGGCCAAAGAACACCGGGGAGCTGTTTTTT. Protein: CASRRPKNTGELFF.

This rearrangement joins TRBV19 to TRBJ2-1; 8 nucleotides align to TRBD2. The CDR3 extends over 17 amino acids. Trimming removed 1 base from V and 0 bases from J; junction bases left unmatched: 5. The germline V gene has CDR1 LNHDA and CDR2 SQIVND (reference sequence). In DNA form, the CDR3 reads TGTGCCAGTAGTATAGTTGGAGCGGGGGCCTCCTACAATGAGCAGTTCTTC. Translating it yields CASSIVGAGASYNEQFF.

CDR3 sequence (DNA): TGTGCCAGCAGTGAAGGGGGACAGCGCAATCAGCCCCAGCATTTT. Protein: CASSEGGQRNQPQHF. The chain employs TRBV2 and TRBJ1-5; TRBD1 agrees at 7 bases. This CDR3 spans 15 amino acids. The V segment lost 1 base and the J segment 2 bases; nucleotides outside the gene matches: 2. Germline assignment: CDR1 SNHLY and CDR2 FYNNEI.

By share of the sample, this clonotype is medium-sized. The V call is TRBV30, the J call TRBJ2-7; TRBD1 matches 8 bases. The CDR3 contains 12 residues. Germline loops: CDR1 GTSNPN, CDR2 SVGIG (reference sequence). The junction had 5 bases not matched to a gene; V was cut back by 5 bases and J by 5 bases. For the CDR3, the DNA is TGTGCCTGGGGACAGGGTAACAACGAGCAGTACTTC. Encoded protein: CAWGQGNNEQYF.

By sample fraction, this clonotype is medium-sized. The chain recombines TRBV6-1 with TRBJ1-2, with D perhaps TRBD1 (6 bases). The CDR3 runs 17 residues. Germline V lookup: CDR1 MNHNS, CDR2 SASEGT. V was pared by 4 bases and J by 3 bases, with 21 bases between. CDR3 nucleotides: TGTGCCAGCAGTGCAGGGGAGTTAAGGGAGGGGTACTATGGCTACACCTTC. It encodes CASSAGELREGYYGYTF.